What follows are 17 T cell receptor beta chains derived from one specimen sequenced in a study of beta chain features in type 1 diabetes. Sequencing targeted expressed TCRB transcripts, as all isolated RNA had been reverse transcribed. Produced via immunoSEQ multiplex PCR; TCRdb's table is partial and in-frame only. This sample has approximately 140,000 clones; roughly 9.7% occur once, and the top ten carry about 0.6%. The source material was central memory CD4+ T cells from blood. The receptors were sampled from a woman in her thirties or forties in good health.

The chain links TRBV11-2 to TRBJ1-4; D remains unclear. The CDR3 contains 16 residues. Germline V gene sequence: CDR1 SGHAT, CDR2 FQNNGV. V dropped 4 bases and J dropped 3 bases, with 15 bases sitting between them. CDR3 nucleotides: TGTGCCAGCAGCTCCGGCGTGCTAGCAGCTAATGAAAAACTGTTTTTT. This translates into CASSSGVLAANEKLFF.

The genes are TRBV2 and TRBJ2-3, with a tentative D call TRBD2 (6 bases). Germline CDR1 SNHLY, CDR2 FYNNEI. V was shortened by 11 bases and J by 4 bases, with 13 bases between the two germline ends. The CDR3 loop spans 12 amino acids. The CDR3 coding sequence is TGTGCCTGCGGGGCGGAAGCAGATACGCAGTATTTT. This translates into CACGAEADTQYF.

The J gene is TRBJ2-2, the V gene TRBV19; TRBD2 is a possible D gene (6 bases). V shed 9 bases and J shed 0 bases, with 20 bases lying between them. The length of the CDR3 is 17 residues. Germline CDR1 and CDR2: LNHDA and SQIVND (reference sequence). CDR3 bases: TGTGCCAGCGAGATTCTTGGGCGGGGACCGAACACCGGGGAGCTGTTTTTT. Encoded protein: CASEILGRGPNTGELFF.

The rearrangement joins TRBV27 to TRBJ2-1, with 9 bases aligning to TRBD1. Trimming took 6 bases from V and 6 from J; bases not matched to a gene: 21. The CDR3 sequence is 19 residues long. Per the germline V gene, CDR1 is MNHEY and CDR2 is SMNVEV (reference sequence). CDR3: CASSYRGRIGGAPGNEQFF. CDR3 bases: TGTGCCAGCAGCTACAGGGGGCGGATTGGGGGGGCTCCAGGCAATGAGCAGTTCTTC.

This clone has more than one count but fewer than ten. The chain uses TRBV29-1 and TRBJ2-7, with D maybe TRBD1 (6 bases). Germline-derived CDR1 and CDR2 are SQVTM and ANQGSEA. This CDR3 has 13 residues. The V end lost 4 bases, the J end lost 0 bases, and 10 bases lay between the germline ends. CDR3: CSVGQGSSYEQYF. The CDR3 region has the DNA TGCAGCGTTGGGCAGGGGAGCTCCTACGAGCAGTACTTC.

This clone has only a few counts. The V and J genes are TRBV6-5 and TRBJ2-3; 7 nucleotides line up with TRBD2. The germline CDR1 and CDR2 sequences are MNHEY and SVGAGI. CDR3 size: 12 residues. V was pared by 8 bases and J by 11 bases, with 10 bases of the junction left unmatched. In DNA form, the CDR3 reads TGTGCCAGCCAACAGAGCGGGGAAATGCAGTATTTT. Encoded protein: CASQQSGEMQYF.

The J gene is TRBJ2-3, the V gene TRBV4-3; 8 nucleotides agree with TRBD2. The CDR3 has 14 residues. CDR1 is LGHNA and CDR2 is YSLEER in the germline V gene. V dropped 3 bases and J dropped 8; count of bases not matched to a gene: 7. In nucleotides, the CDR3 is TGCGCCAGCAGCCAGGCTTCAACTAGCGGTACGCAGTATTTT. It yields the protein CASSQASTSGTQYF.

This clone was observed a single time. The V call is TRBV5-1, the J call TRBJ2-1; D might be TRBD2 (5 bases). Trimming shortened V by 0 bases and J by 7 bases, and 11 bases separated the two germline ends. Germline loops: CDR1 SGHRS, CDR2 YFSETQ. This CDR3 comprises 14 residues. This CDR3 is CASSLDPGRNEQFF. As DNA, the CDR3 is TGCGCCAGCAGCTTGGACCCGGGAAGAAATGAGCAGTTCTTC. Variable domain in full (rest from reference TRBV5-1 and TRBJ2-1): KAGVTQTPRYLIKTRGQQVTLSCSPISGHRSVSWYQQTPGQGLQFLFEYFSETQRNKGNFPGRFSGRQFSNSRSEMNVSTLELGDSALYLCASSLDPGRNEQFFGPGTRLTVL.

The chain is built from TRBV7-2 and TRBJ2-1; TRBD2 agrees at 9 bases. The germline V gene has CDR1 SGHTA and CDR2 FQGNSA. The CDR3 runs to 14 residues. J was trimmed by 15 bases and V by 2 bases; bases with no gene match: 11. The CDR3 nucleotides are TGTGCCAGCAGCTTAATGGTTGGCGGGGGGGGAGGGTTCTTC. Translation gives CASSLMVGGGGGFF.

The chain links TRBV18 to TRBJ1-6, with D perhaps TRBD1 (5 bases). The V end was cut by 1 base, the J end by 9 bases, with 7 bases between. The CDR3 consists of 13 residues. Germline-derived CDR1 and CDR2 are KGHSH and LQKENI. As DNA, the CDR3 is TGTGCCAGCTCACCACGGACAAGTTCACCCCTCCACTTT. Protein product: CASSPRTSSPLHF.

This clone was picked up a small number of times. The chain couples TRBV5-4 to TRBJ2-2; 9 nucleotides line up with TRBD2. The CDR3 sequence is 16 residues long. V lost 0 bases to trimming and J lost 4 bases; unmatched junction nucleotides: 4. CDR1 and CDR2 (germline): SGHNT, YYREEE (reference sequence). The CDR3 loop is CASSLGLAGSTGELFF. In DNA form, the CDR3 reads TGTGCCAGCAGCTTGGGGCTAGCGGGGAGCACCGGGGAGCTGTTTTTT.

The chain carries TRBV2 and TRBJ1-1; D is possibly TRBD1 (6 bases). V was shortened by 6 bases and J by 11 bases, with 13 bases between the two germline ends. The CDR3 runs 11 residues. The germline gives CDR1 SNHLY, CDR2 FYNNEI. The CDR3 DNA reads TGTGCCAGCAGGGGACAAGTTTTTGCTTTCTTT. Its translation: CASRGQVFAFF.

This chain uses TRBV27 with TRBJ2-1; 7 nucleotides match TRBD2. V was clipped by 3 bases and J by 0 bases; unmatched bases: 2. This CDR3 region has 15 residues. Germline assignment: CDR1 MNHEY and CDR2 SMNVEV (reference sequence). The CDR3 protein is CASSFGGGSYNEQFF. The CDR3 nucleotides read TGTGCCAGCAGTTTTGGGGGGGGCTCCTACAATGAGCAGTTCTTC.

The chain is built from TRBV5-4 and TRBJ1-1; unclear D gene. The V end was cut by 0 bases, the J end by 11 bases, with 11 bases between. The CDR3 is 12 residues long. Germline CDR1 is SGHNT and CDR2 is YYREEE (reference sequence). Here the CDR3 reads CASSLDQVGAFF. DNA for the CDR3: TGTGCCAGCAGCTTGGATCAGGTTGGGGCTTTCTTT.

There are a few counts of this clone. The chain joins TRBV27 to TRBJ2-2; D is perhaps TRBD1 (6 bases). CDR1 is MNHEY and CDR2 is SMNVEV in the germline V gene (reference sequence). The length of the CDR3 is 16 residues. The V end lost 7 bases, the J end lost 4 bases, and 19 bases lay between the germline ends. CDR3 coding DNA: TGTGCCAGCAACCCCAAGGGCAGGGGAGTCACCGGGGAGCTGTTTTTT. Amino acids: CASNPKGRGVTGELFF.

The chain carries TRBV28 and TRBJ2-7; D ambiguous. From germline, CDR1 is MDHEN and CDR2 SYDVKM. Trimming left V 4 bases short and J 6 bases short, with 16 bases between. The CDR3 covers 14 residues. CDR3: CASSSAGSSREQYF. DNA for the CDR3: TGTGCCAGCAGTTCAGCCGGGTCCTCTCGCGAGCAGTACTTC.

The V call is TRBV5-1, the J call TRBJ1-1, with a weak D call TRBD1 (6 bases). This CDR3 spans 16 amino acids. V gave up 1 base and J gave up 0 bases, with 13 bases separating them. Germline V gene lookup returns CDR1 SGHRS and CDR2 YFSETQ. This CDR3 reads CASSLNTAGVNTEAFF. CDR3 coding DNA: TGCGCCAGCAGCTTGAATACCGCAGGGGTGAACACTGAAGCTTTCTTT. Full variable domain (rest looked up from reference TRBV5-1 and TRBJ1-1): KAGVTQTPRYLIKTRGQQVTLSCSPISGHRSVSWYQQTPGQGLQFLFEYFSETQRNKGNFPGRFSGRQFSNSRSEMNVSTLELGDSALYLCASSLNTAGVNTEAFFGQGTRLTVV.